This TCR beta chain was sequenced during a study of blood T cell repertoires in COVID-19. On the study more broadly: Italy, Spain and the United States were the sources of the convalescent and acute COVID-19 samples. PBMCs, B-cell-depleted T cells, or T cells provided the cDNA or gDNA that made up the material.

The repertoire was sequenced with immunoSEQ multiplex PCR; TCRdb's copy has only in-frame clones and lacks some. The repertoire holds 120,000 to 150,000 clones, with approximately 89% as singletons. Between the trimmed V and J ends, which lost 0 bases and 10 bases, there was a span of 10 bases. The CDR3 covers 12 residues. CDR1 and CDR2 from the germline V gene are SGHRS and YFSETQ. This receptor was taken from a human donor in a cohort sampled during active COVID-19. Sequencing was performed on peripheral blood. The chain couples TRBV5-1 to TRBJ1-1; D may be TRBD1 (5 bases). DNA of the CDR3: TGCGCCAGCAGCTTGGCGGCAGGGTCAGCTTTCTTT. It specifies CASSLAAGSAFF.